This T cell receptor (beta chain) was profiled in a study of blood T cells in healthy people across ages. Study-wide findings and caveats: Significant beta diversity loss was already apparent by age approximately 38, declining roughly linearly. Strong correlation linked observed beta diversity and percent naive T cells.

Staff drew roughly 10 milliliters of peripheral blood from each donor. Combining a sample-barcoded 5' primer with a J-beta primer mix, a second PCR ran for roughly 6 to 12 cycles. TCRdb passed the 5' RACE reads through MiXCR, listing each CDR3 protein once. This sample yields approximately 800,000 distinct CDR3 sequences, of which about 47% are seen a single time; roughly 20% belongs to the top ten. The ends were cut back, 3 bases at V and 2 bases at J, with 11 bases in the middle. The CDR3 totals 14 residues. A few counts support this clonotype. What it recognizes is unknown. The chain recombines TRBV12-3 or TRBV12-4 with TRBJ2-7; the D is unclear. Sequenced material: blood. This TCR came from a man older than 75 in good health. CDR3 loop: CASSFTGRAYEQYF. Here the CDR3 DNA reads TGTGCCAGCAGTTTTACCGGCAGAGCCTACGAGCAGTACTTC.